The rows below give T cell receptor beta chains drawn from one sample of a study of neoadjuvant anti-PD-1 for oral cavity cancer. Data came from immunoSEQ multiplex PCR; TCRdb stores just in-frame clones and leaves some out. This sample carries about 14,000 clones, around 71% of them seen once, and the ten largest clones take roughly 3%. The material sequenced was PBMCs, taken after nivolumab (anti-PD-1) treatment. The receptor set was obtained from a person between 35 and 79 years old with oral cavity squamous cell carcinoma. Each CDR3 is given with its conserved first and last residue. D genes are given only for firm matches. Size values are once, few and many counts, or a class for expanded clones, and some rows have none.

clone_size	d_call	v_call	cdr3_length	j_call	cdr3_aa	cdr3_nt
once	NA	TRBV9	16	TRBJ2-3	CASSASPRRDTDTQYF	TGTGCCAGCAGCGCCAGTCCGCGGAGGGACACAGATACGCAGTATTTT
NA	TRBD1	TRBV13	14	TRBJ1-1	CASSSRTGSSEAFF	TGTGCCAGCAGCTCTCGGACAGGCTCATCCGAAGCTTTCTTT
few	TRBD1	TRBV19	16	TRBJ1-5	CASSIAAGGSNQPQHF	TGTGCCAGTAGTATCGCGGCAGGGGGAAGCAATCAGCCCCAGCATTTT
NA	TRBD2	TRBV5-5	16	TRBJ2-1	CASSLEAGGPYNEQFF	TGTGCCAGCAGCTTGGAGGCGGGAGGGCCCTACAATGAGCAGTTCTTC
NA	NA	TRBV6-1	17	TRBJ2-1	CASSEDVRVPPLNEQFF	TGTGCCAGCAGTGAAGATGTTCGGGTTCCCCCCCTCAATGAGCAGTTCTTC
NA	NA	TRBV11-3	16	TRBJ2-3	CASSSRAGASTDTQYF	TGTGCCAGCAGCTCACGCGCGGGGGCCAGCACAGATACGCAGTATTTT
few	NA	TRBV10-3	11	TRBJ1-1	CATQMNTEAFF	TGTGCCACCCAGATGAACACTGAAGCTTTCTTT
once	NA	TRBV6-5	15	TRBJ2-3	CASSYSIASTDTQYF	TGTGCCAGCAGTTACTCGATCGCTAGCACAGATACGCAGTATTTT
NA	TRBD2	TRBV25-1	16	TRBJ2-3	CASSALTSGTTDTQYF	TGTGCCAGCAGTGCCCTGACTAGCGGCACCACAGATACGCAGTATTTT
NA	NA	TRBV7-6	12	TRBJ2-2	CASTRDVGELFF	TGTGCCAGCACCCGGGACGTCGGGGAGCTGTTTTTT
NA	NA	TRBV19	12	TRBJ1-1	CASSGGTTEAFF	TGTGCCAGTTCAGGCGGGACCACTGAAGCTTTCTTT
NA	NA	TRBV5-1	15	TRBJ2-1	CASSLQEDLYNEQFF	TGCGCCAGCAGCCTCCAGGAGGACCTATACAATGAGCAGTTCTTC
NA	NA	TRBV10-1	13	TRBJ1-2	CASTERLLDGYTF	TGCGCCAGCACCGAGAGACTCTTGGATGGCTACACCTTC
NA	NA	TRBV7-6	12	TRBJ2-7	CASSVTRNEQYF	TGTGCCAGCAGCGTCACTAGGAACGAGCAGTACTTC
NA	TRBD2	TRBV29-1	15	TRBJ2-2	CSGDLAGLNTGELFF	TGCAGCGGAGATCTAGCGGGACTGAACACCGGGGAGCTGTTTTTT
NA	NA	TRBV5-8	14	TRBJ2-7	CASRRGALSYEQYF	TGTGCCAGCAGACGGGGGGCCCTCTCCTACGAGCAGTACTTC
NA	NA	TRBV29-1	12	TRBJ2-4	CSVVASKNIQYF	TGCAGCGTTGTAGCCTCCAAAAACATTCAGTACTTC
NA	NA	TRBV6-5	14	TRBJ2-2	CATKIMSNTGELFF	TGTGCCACAAAAATCATGTCGAACACCGGGGAGCTGTTTTTT
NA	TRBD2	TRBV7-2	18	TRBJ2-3	CASSLGGPGLAGTDTQYF	TGTGCCAGCAGCTTAGGGGGTCCGGGACTAGCGGGCACAGATACGCAGTATTTT
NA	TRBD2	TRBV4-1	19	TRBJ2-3	CASSQDSAGGSTSTDTQYF	TGCGCCAGCAGCCAAGATTCAGCGGGAGGAAGTACTAGCACAGATACGCAGTATTTT
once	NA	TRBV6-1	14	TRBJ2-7	CASSVGGGGYEQYF	TGTGCCAGCAGTGTGGGTGGAGGGGGCTACGAGCAGTACTTC
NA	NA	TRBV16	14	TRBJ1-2	CASSQWVRDYGYTF	TGTGCCAGCAGCCAATGGGTTAGGGACTATGGCTACACCTTC
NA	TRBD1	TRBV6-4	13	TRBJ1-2	CASSEQGLSGYTF	TGTGCCAGCAGTGAACAGGGGCTCTCGGGCTACACCTTC
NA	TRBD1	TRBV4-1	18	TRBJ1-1	CASRLDRARGRMNTEAFF	TGCGCCAGCAGACTGGACAGGGCCAGAGGACGAATGAACACTGAAGCTTTCTTT
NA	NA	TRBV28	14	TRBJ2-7	CASSLIQSPYEQYF	TGTGCCAGCAGTCTTATACAGTCTCCCTACGAGCAGTACTTC
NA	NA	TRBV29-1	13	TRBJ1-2	CSVEPPRVYGYTF	TGCAGCGTTGAACCTCCTCGAGTCTATGGCTACACCTTC
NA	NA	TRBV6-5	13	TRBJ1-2	CASSYGGGYGYTF	TGTGCCAGCAGTTACGGGGGTGGGTATGGCTACACCTTC
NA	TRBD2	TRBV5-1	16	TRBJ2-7	CASSPRASGSINEQYF	TGCGCCAGCAGCCCTCGGGCTAGCGGGAGTATCAACGAGCAGTACTTC
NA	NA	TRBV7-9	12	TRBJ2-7	CASSQLAHEQYF	TGTGCCAGCAGCCAATTAGCCCACGAGCAGTACTTC
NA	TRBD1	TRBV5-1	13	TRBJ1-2	CASSFTGTEDDTF	TGCGCCAGCAGCTTTACCGGGACAGAAGACGATACCTTC
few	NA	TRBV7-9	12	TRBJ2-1	CASSNSGHEQFF	TGTGCCAGCAGTAACAGTGGTCATGAGCAGTTCTTC
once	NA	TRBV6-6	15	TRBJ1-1	CASSYSRGDGTEAFF	TGTGCCAGCAGTTACTCACGGGGTGATGGCACTGAAGCTTTCTTT
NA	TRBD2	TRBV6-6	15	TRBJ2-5	CASSPSAGRQETQYF	TGTGCCAGCAGTCCTTCAGCGGGACGACAAGAGACCCAGTACTTC
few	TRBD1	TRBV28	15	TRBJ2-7	CASTLSGTGWFEQYF	TGTGCCAGCACCCTCTCCGGGACAGGGTGGTTCGAGCAGTACTTC
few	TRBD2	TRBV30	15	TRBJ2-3	CAWSRDSGSTDTQYF	TGTGCCTGGAGTAGGGATAGCGGGAGCACAGATACGCAGTATTTT
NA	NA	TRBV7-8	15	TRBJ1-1	CASSPWEGRTTEAFF	TGTGCCAGCAGCCCCTGGGAAGGGAGAACCACTGAAGCTTTCTTT
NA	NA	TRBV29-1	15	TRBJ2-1	CSVEGGLSSYNEQFF	TGCAGCGTTGAAGGGGGCCTTAGCTCCTACAATGAGCAGTTCTTC
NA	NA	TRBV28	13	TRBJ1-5	CASSFGSDQPQHF	TGTGCCAGCAGTTTTGGGAGTGATCAGCCCCAGCATTTT
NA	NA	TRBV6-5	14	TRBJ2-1	CASQEQETYNEQFF	TGTGCCAGCCAAGAGCAGGAGACCTACAATGAGCAGTTCTTC
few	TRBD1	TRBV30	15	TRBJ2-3	CAWSAYRGYTDTQYF	TGTGCCTGGAGTGCCTACAGGGGATACACAGATACGCAGTATTTT
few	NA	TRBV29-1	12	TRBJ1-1	CSVEGANTEAFF	TGCAGCGTTGAGGGGGCCAACACTGAAGCTTTCTTT
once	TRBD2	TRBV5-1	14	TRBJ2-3	CASSSAGVIDTQYF	TGCGCCAGCAGCTCTGCGGGAGTAATAGATACGCAGTATTTT
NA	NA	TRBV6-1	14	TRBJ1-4	CASSDAGRNEKLFF	TGTGCCAGCAGTGACGCAGGGCGTAATGAAAAACTGTTTTTT
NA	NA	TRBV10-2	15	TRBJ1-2	CASSEIRLTNYGYTF	TGCGCCAGCAGTGAGATCCGCCTAACTAACTATGGCTACACCTTC
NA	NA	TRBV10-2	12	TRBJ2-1	CASSEEDNEQFF	TGCGCCAGCAGCGAAGAGGACAATGAGCAGTTCTTC
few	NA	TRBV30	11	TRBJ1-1	CASPGDTEAFF	TGTGCCTCTCCAGGGGACACTGAAGCTTTCTTT